This T cell receptor (beta chain) appears in the sequencing data of a study of blood T cell repertoires in COVID-19. Background on the study: Samples taken during acute and convalescent COVID-19 were collected in the United States, Italy and Spain. PBMCs, B-cell-depleted T cells, or T cells provided the cDNA or gDNA that made up the material.

Authors' processing steps: Reference gene primers were amplified, and this amplification served to estimate nucleated cell counts. Produced via immunoSEQ multiplex PCR; TCRdb's table is partial and in-frame only. V and J calls and clone size are as listed in that table; D and trimming were resolved from the DNA. Here the sample spans a few hundred thousand clones, around 87% being singletons. This CDR3 comprises 14 residues. Per the germline V gene, CDR1 is LGHDT and CDR2 is YNNKEL (reference sequence). V lost 4 bases and J lost 2; bases outside the gene matches: 5. Sequencing was done on a sample of peripheral blood. This chain links TRBV3-1 (or the pseudogene TRBV3-2) with TRBJ2-7; TRBD1 matches 7 bases. The receptor was isolated from a man aged 55 to 70 with acute or convalescent COVID-19. Here the CDR3 DNA reads TGTGCCAGCAGCCTGACAGGGTTAACCTACGAGCAGTACTTC. Its translation: CASSLTGLTYEQYF.